This entry lists 26 T cell receptor beta chains sequenced from one sample in a study of shared clonotypes between healthy human individuals. Data came from immunoSEQ multiplex PCR; TCRdb stores just in-frame clones and leaves some out. Of approximately 2,000,000 clones in the sample, just under 95% were seen once. The sample consisted of naive CD4+ T cells from PBMCs. As to subset: CD45RA+ positively selected. The source of these receptors is a man between 18 and 29 years old in good health. Some clones in this sample may be carry-over from other donors' samples.

This rearrangement joins TRBV5-4 to TRBJ1-4; D might be TRBD1 (5 bases). Germline V gene sequence: CDR1 SGHNT, CDR2 YYREEE (reference sequence). Deletions cut 0 bases from V and 3 bases from J, with 18 bases between. The CDR3 runs to 18 residues. CDR3 residues: CASSLDPPFGASNEKLFF. CDR3 nucleotides: TGTGCCAGCAGCTTGGACCCACCCTTCGGGGCCTCTAATGAAAAACTGTTTTTT. Supplemented by reference TRBV5-4 and TRBJ1-4, the full variable domain reads ETGVTQSPTHLIKTRGQQVTLRCSSQSGHNTVSWYQQALGQGPQFIFQYYREEENGRGNFPPRFSGLQFPNYSSELNVNALELDDSALYLCASSLDPPFGASNEKLFFGSGTQLSVL.

This rearrangement joins TRBV2 to TRBJ2-5; D tentatively reads TRBD1 or TRBD2 (5 bases each). The germline V and J ends were trimmed by 6 bases and 2 bases, with 16 bases remaining between them. The CDR3 totals 15 residues. CDR1 is SNHLY and CDR2 is FYNNEI in the germline V gene. CDR3 nucleotide sequence: TGTGCCAGCAGGAGTGAAGGGTGGGGGCAAGAGACCCAGTACTTC. It yields the protein CASRSEGWGQETQYF. Filled out from reference TRBV2 and TRBJ2-5, the complete variable domain reads EPEVTQTPSHQVTQMGQEVILRCVPISNHLYFYWYRQILGQKVEFLVSFYNNEISEKSEIFDDQFSVERPDGSNFTLKIRSTKLEDSAMYFCASRSEGWGQETQYFGPGTRLLVL.

The rearrangement uses TRBV5-5 and TRBJ2-7; perhaps TRBD1 as D (5 bases). V was shortened by 2 bases and J by 3 bases, with 15 bases between the two germline ends. The CDR3 is 15 residues long. Per the germline V gene, CDR1 is SGHKS and CDR2 is YYEKEE (reference sequence). The CDR3 coding sequence is TGTGCCAGCAGCTTAGGGGCTGCGGCAGGCTACGAGCAGTACTTC. Amino acid sequence: CASSLGAAAGYEQYF.

The chain is built from TRBV4-3 and TRBJ2-1; D unclear. The ends were cut back, 3 bases at V and 0 bases at J, with 15 bases in the middle. Germline CDR1 LGHNA, CDR2 YSLEER. The CDR3 spans 17 residues. Here the CDR3 DNA reads TGCGCCAGCAGCCAGAACCCTACACCGAGCTCCTACAATGAGCAGTTCTTC. Its protein is CASSQNPTPSSYNEQFF.

V usage is TRBV11-2 and J usage is TRBJ2-7; 7 bases are shared with TRBD2. This CDR3 region has 18 residues. CDR1 is SGHAT, CDR2 FQNNGV, per germline. V dropped 2 bases and J dropped 0; count of bases not matched to a gene: 13. DNA for the CDR3: TGTGCCAGCAGCTTATCTCTCGGGCTAGCGGCTAACTCCTACGAGCAGTACTTC. It specifies CASSLSLGLAANSYEQYF.

The V gene is TRBV29-1, the J gene TRBJ2-1; 7 bases match TRBD1. The CDR3 is 13 residues long. With V trimmed by 4 bases and J by 4 bases, 4 bases remained unmatched. Germline assignment: CDR1 SQVTM and CDR2 ANQGSEA. CDR3 region: CSVGGTEYNEQFF. CDR3 DNA: TGCAGCGTTGGGGGGACAGAATACAATGAGCAGTTCTTC.

This chain uses TRBV11-2 with TRBJ2-1; D possibly corresponds to TRBD2 (7 bases). Germline lookup yields CDR1 SGHAT and CDR2 FQNNGV. This CDR3 has 18 amino acids. The V and J ends lost 5 bases and 8 bases respectively, with 28 bases between them. The CDR3 loop is CASSNRGGRDLRPDEQFF. The CDR3 nucleotides are TGTGCCAGCAGCAATAGGGGGGGCAGGGACCTCCGGCCTGATGAGCAGTTCTTC.

The chain carries TRBV30 and TRBJ1-2, with D hard to call. This CDR3 contains 12 residues. Germline V gene data show CDR1 as GTSNPN and CDR2 as SVGIG (reference sequence). V shed 1 base and J shed 4 bases, with 7 bases lying between them. The CDR3 spells CAWSATRYGYTF. The CDR3 nucleotides are TGTGCCTGGAGTGCCACCCGCTATGGCTACACCTTC.

The chain carries TRBV28 and TRBJ1-2, with TRBD1 matching 7 bases. The V gene's germline CDR1 is MDHEN and CDR2 SYDVKM. CDR3 size: 13 residues. Trimming at V came to 4 bases and at J to 4 bases, leaving 3 bases not matched to a gene. CDR3 nucleotide sequence: TGTGCCAGCAGTTATCGGGACAGCTATGGCTACACCTTC. It yields the protein CASSYRDSYGYTF.

The chain employs TRBV7-8 and TRBJ1-3; the D is unclear. The V gene lost 6 bases and the J gene lost 2 bases, with 5 bases spanning the gap. Looked up from germline, CDR1 is SGHVS and CDR2 is FQNEAQ. The CDR3 sequence is 12 residues long. CDR3 loop: CASRQTGNTIYF. CDR3 DNA sequence: TGTGCCAGCAGACAAACTGGAAACACCATATATTTT.

This clone is a singleton in its sample. This chain joins TRBV9 and TRBJ2-7; D possibly corresponds to TRBD2 (5 bases). Trimming took 0 bases from V and 2 from J, leaving 12 bases between them. The CDR3 is 15 amino acids. CDR1 and CDR2 from the germline V gene are SGDLS and YYNGEE. CDR3 in DNA: TGTGCCAGCAGCGTAGGAGGGCGTCAACCCTACGAGCAGTACTTC. Encoded protein: CASSVGGRQPYEQYF.

The genes are TRBV15 and TRBJ1-3; D is undetermined. V was clipped by 1 base and J by 0 bases, with 10 bases between them. Germline lookup yields CDR1 LNHNV and CDR2 YYDKDF (reference sequence). The CDR3 is 16 residues long. CDR3 in amino acids: CATSRVLGISGNTIYF. The CDR3 nucleotides are TGTGCCACCAGCAGAGTTTTGGGGATCTCTGGAAACACCATATATTTT.

The rearrangement joins TRBV7-8 to TRBJ1-2; D gene unclear. CDR3 size: 14 residues. Trimming left V 1 base short and J 1 base short, with 7 bases between. Germline V CDR1 and CDR2: SGHVS, FQNEAQ. DNA for the CDR3: TGTGCCAGCAGCTTAGGCCCGGGTAACTATGGCTACACCTTC. This sequence encodes CASSLGPGNYGYTF.

In its sample, this clone was seen once. This chain links TRBV9 with TRBJ2-3, with a possible D match to TRBD1 (6 bases). CDR1 and CDR2 from the germline V gene are SGDLS and YYNGEE. V shed 6 bases and J shed 2 bases, with 19 bases lying between them. The length of the CDR3 is 16 residues. The CDR3 nucleotides read TGTGCCAGCAACGACCACTTGGGGACACTCACAGATACGCAGTATTTT. Translated: CASNDHLGTLTDTQYF.

The V and J genes are TRBV5-1 and TRBJ1-4, with D hard to call. The CDR3 spans 16 residues. Trimming left V 4 bases short and J 4 bases short, with 17 bases between. The germline V gene has CDR1 SGHRS and CDR2 YFSETQ. DNA of the CDR3: TGCGCCAGCAGCCCCCTAGGGCCTACCCATAATGAAAAACTGTTTTTT. The encoded protein is CASSPLGPTHNEKLFF.

The chain joins TRBV30 to TRBJ2-7; D is unclear. This CDR3 has 14 residues. V gave up 1 base and J gave up 6 bases, with 16 bases separating them. CDR1 and CDR2 from the germline V gene are GTSNPN and SVGIG (reference sequence). The CDR3 is CAWSAPLVAFEQYF. The CDR3 coding sequence is TGTGCCTGGAGTGCCCCCCTCGTAGCTTTCGAGCAGTACTTC. Full variable domain (missing parts from reference TRBV30 and TRBJ2-7): SQTIHQWPATLVQPVGSPLSLECTVEGTSNPNLYWYRQAAGRGLQLLFYSVGIGQISSEVPQNLSASRPQDRQFILSSKKLLLSDSGFYLCAWSAPLVAFEQYFGPGTRLTVT.

V and J are TRBV28 and TRBJ2-7, with 7 bases lining up with TRBD1. The germline gives CDR1 MDHEN, CDR2 SYDVKM. J was trimmed by 1 base and V by 5 bases; bases with no gene match: 8. The CDR3 covers 15 residues. This chain's CDR3 is CASSLQGMGSYEQYF. The DNA for the CDR3 is TGTGCCAGCAGTCTACAGGGGATGGGTTCCTACGAGCAGTACTTC.

V and J are TRBV4-1 and TRBJ1-4; maybe TRBD1 (5 bases). CDR1 is MGHRA, CDR2 YSYEKL, per germline. CDR3 size: 17 residues. Deletions cut 1 base from V and 0 bases from J, with 12 bases between. CDR3 sequence: CASSQGAGLATNEKLFF. The CDR3 DNA reads TGCGCCAGCAGCCAAGGCGCAGGGCTCGCAACTAATGAAAAACTGTTTTTT.

This chain links TRBV6-1 with TRBJ1-3; D is perhaps TRBD1 (5 bases). The CDR3 runs to 14 residues. CDR1 and CDR2 (germline): MNHNS, SASEGT. V was trimmed by 4 bases and J by 2 bases, leaving 9 bases between them. Written as DNA, the CDR3 is TGTGCCAGCAGTGCCGGGGCCCCTGGAAACACCATATATTTT. Amino acids: CASSAGAPGNTIYF.

The chain is built from TRBV5-1 and TRBJ2-7; D gene unclear. Germline CDR1 is SGHRS and CDR2 is YFSETQ. The CDR3 is made up of 13 amino acids. V was trimmed by 0 bases and J by 3 bases, leaving 7 bases between them. The CDR3 DNA reads TGCGCCAGCAGCTTGGACAGCTTCTACGAGCAGTACTTC. Its translation is CASSLDSFYEQYF.

As concerns this clone: Different DNA sequences within this sample yield the same CDR3. The V and J genes are TRBV9 and TRBJ2-3; 8 nucleotides agree with TRBD2. Looked up from germline, CDR1 is SGDLS and CDR2 is YYNGEE. V lost 0 bases, J lost 1 base, and 1 base stayed unmatched. CDR3 length: 15 amino acids. The CDR3 protein is CASSVGGRRTDTQYF. DNA for the CDR3: TGTGCCAGCAGCGTAGGCGGGAGGCGCACAGATACGCAGTATTTT.

CDR3 sequence reads: CASRYKAGGWYEQYF. The CDR3 bases are TGTGCCAGCAGATACAAAGCGGGAGGCTGGTACGAGCAGTACTTC. The gene calls are TRBV6-6 and TRBJ2-7; 9 bases agree with TRBD2. CDR3 length: 15 residues. Germline V gives CDR1 MNHNY, CDR2 SVGAGI (reference sequence). With 6 bases clipped from V and 4 bases from J, the junction kept 10 bases outside the gene matches.

This chain connects TRBV2 to TRBJ1-1, with D possibly being TRBD1 (5 bases). The V gene's germline CDR1 is SNHLY and CDR2 FYNNEI. Trimming removed 4 bases at V and 8 bases at J, with 8 bases between. The CDR3 loop spans 11 amino acids. The CDR3 nucleotides are TGTGCCAGCAGTGCGACAGACGAAGCTTTCTTT. Amino acid sequence: CASSATDEAFF.

The V call is TRBV7-9, the J call TRBJ1-4; 7 positions match TRBD1. The CDR3 length is 17 residues. V lost 2 bases and J lost 4; bases outside the gene matches: 10. Germline loops: CDR1 SEHNR, CDR2 FQNEAQ (reference sequence). In nucleotides, the CDR3 is TGTGCCAGCAGCTTAAGTCGGGGGGACAGATATAATGAAAAACTGTTTTTT. Translating gives CASSLSRGDRYNEKLFF.

The chain employs TRBV5-1 and TRBJ1-3, with D possibly matching TRBD1 (6 bases). V was trimmed by 0 bases and J by 8 bases, leaving 9 bases between them. The CDR3 sequence is 13 residues long. Germline CDR1 reads SGHRS; CDR2 reads YFSETQ. CDR3 in DNA: TGCGCCAGCAGCTTGGCAGGGGTGGACACCATATATTTT. It encodes CASSLAGVDTIYF.

This clone has only one observation. The CDR3 DNA sequence: TGCAGCGTTGAAGCAGGGGGAGACATTCAGTACTTC. Residues: CSVEAGGDIQYF. The rearrangement uses TRBV29-1 and TRBJ2-4, with 7 bases that match TRBD1. The germline V gene has CDR1 SQVTM and CDR2 ANQGSEA. The junction had 2 bases not matched to a gene; V was cut back by 1 base and J by 8 bases. CDR3 length: 12 residues.